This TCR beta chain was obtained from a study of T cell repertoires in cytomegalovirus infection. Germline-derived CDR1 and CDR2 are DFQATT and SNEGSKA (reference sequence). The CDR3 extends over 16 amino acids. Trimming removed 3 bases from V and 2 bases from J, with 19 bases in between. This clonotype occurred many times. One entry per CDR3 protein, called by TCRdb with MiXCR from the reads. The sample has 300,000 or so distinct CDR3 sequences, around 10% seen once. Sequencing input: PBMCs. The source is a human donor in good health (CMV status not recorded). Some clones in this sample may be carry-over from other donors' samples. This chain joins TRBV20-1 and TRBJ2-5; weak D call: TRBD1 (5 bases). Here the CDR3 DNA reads TGCAGTGCTAGCACCCCTAGGGGATTGGGGCAAGAGACCCAGTACTTC. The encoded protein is CSASTPRGLGQETQYF.